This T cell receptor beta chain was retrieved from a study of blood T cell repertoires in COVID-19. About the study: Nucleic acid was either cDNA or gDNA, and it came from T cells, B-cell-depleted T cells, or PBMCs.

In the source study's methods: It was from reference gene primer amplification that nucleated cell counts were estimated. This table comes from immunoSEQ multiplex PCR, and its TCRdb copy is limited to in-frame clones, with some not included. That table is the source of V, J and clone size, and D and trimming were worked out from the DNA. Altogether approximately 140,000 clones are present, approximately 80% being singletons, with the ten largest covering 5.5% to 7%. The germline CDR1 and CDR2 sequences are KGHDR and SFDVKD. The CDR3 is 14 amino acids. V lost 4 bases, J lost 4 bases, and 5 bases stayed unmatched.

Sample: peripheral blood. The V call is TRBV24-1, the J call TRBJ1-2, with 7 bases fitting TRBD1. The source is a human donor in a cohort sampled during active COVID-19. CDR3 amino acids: CATSDRGAVYGYTF. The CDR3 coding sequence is TGTGCCACCAGTGACAGGGGGGCCGTCTATGGCTACACCTTC.